The 30 T cell receptor beta chains below were found in one sample sequenced in a study of tumor-infiltrating lymphocytes in primary liver carcinoma. Unsorted whole blood supplied the RNA, and germline DNA was extracted too. Priming with a constant-region primer yielded TCR beta cDNA from 450 to 550 ng total RNA. Modified slightly, ARM-PCR produced TCR beta libraries over three nested multiplex PCR rounds. It was with TRBV1-TRBV30 forward primers and a C-beta reverse primer that the first two PCR rounds were run, at about 9 cycles each. In TCRdb, the multiplex PCR reads were re-called with MiXCR into one record per CDR3 protein. The sample has 200,000 or so distinct CDR3 sequences; less than 75% are singletons. The sequenced sample consisted of peripheral blood. The receptors were sampled from a woman in her sixties or seventies with primary liver carcinoma and hepatitis B virus infection.

About this clonotype itself: This may be a read error, as it is one base from a much larger clone. The chain couples TRBV5-5 to TRBJ1-5; a weak D match, TRBD1 (5 bases). The CDR3 contains 14 residues. The germline CDR1 and CDR2 sequences are SGHKS and YYEKEE (reference sequence). The CDR3 DNA reads TGTGCCAACAGCTTGGGACGAGGATCTCAGCCCCAGCATTTT. Its translation is CANSLGRGSQPQHF.

V gene TRBV11-2 combines with J gene TRBJ2-5; tentative D call: TRBD1 (6 bases). Germline values: CDR1 SGHAT, CDR2 FQNNGV. The CDR3 is made up of 15 amino acids. V was trimmed by 6 bases and J by 4 bases, leaving 18 bases between them. CDR3 protein: CASRPPSDRRETQYF. CDR3 coding DNA: TGTGCCAGCAGACCTCCTTCTGACAGGCGAGAGACCCAGTACTTC.

This chain connects TRBV7-9 to TRBJ2-5; D gene ambiguous. The V gene's germline CDR1 is SEHNR and CDR2 FQNEAQ (reference sequence). The V end was cut by 5 bases, the J end by 0 bases, with 10 bases between. This CDR3 contains 14 residues. The CDR3 region is CASSLRTNQETQYF. CDR3 bases: TGTGCCAGCAGCCTTAGGACCAACCAAGAGACCCAGTACTTC. The variable domain in full, completed from reference TRBV7-9 and TRBJ2-5, reads DTGVSQNPRHKITKRGQNVTFRCDPISEHNRLYWYRQTLGQGPEFLTYFQNEAQLEKSRLLSDRFSAERPKGSFSTLEIQRTEQGDSAMYLCASSLRTNQETQYFGPGTRLLVL.

A word on this clonotype: Sequence at one end of the junction differs from germline and may be a read error. The chain recombines TRBV6-5 with TRBJ1-6; possibly TRBD1 for D (6 bases). This CDR3 region has 15 residues. Germline V lookup: CDR1 MNHEY, CDR2 SVGAGI. The CDR3 is CVSSYSGRGESPLHF. For the CDR3, the DNA is TGTGTCAGCAGTTACTCAGGCAGGGGTGAATCACCCCTCCACTTT.

This clonotype was detected ten times or more. The J gene is TRBJ2-1, the V gene TRBV4-2, with TRBD2 identical over 9 bases. Germline CDR1 reads LGHNA; CDR2 reads YNFKEQ. The CDR3 is made up of 16 amino acids. V trimming: 0 bases; J trimming: 12 bases; junction bases outside the gene matches: 12. CDR3 nucleotides: TGTGCCAGCAGCCAAGATAAGTTTAGCGGGAGTCTGCGGCAGTTCTTC. This gives the protein CASSQDKFSGSLRQFF.

With respect to this clonotype: An end of the junction does not agree with germline; a read error may underlie this. The chain employs TRBV11-3 and TRBJ2-1, with D unclear. The germline V gene encodes CDR1 SGHNT and CDR2 YENEEA. This CDR3 is built from 17 residues. CDR3 DNA sequence: TGTGCCAGCAGCTCTTTGGGCGGCGTAGGCTCCTACAATGAGCAGTTTTTC. It codes for CASSSLGGVGSYNEQFF.

This clonotype appeared many times. This rearrangement joins TRBV11-2 to TRBJ1-2, with D uncertain. Germline lookup yields CDR1 SGHAT and CDR2 FQNNGV. The germline V and J ends were trimmed by 1 base and 4 bases, with 7 bases remaining between them. The CDR3 runs to 13 residues. The CDR3 here is CASSLGRGYGYTF. In nucleotides, the CDR3 is TGTGCCAGCAGCTTAGGCCGTGGCTATGGCTACACCTTC.

This clonotype was observed many times. This chain connects TRBV6-6 to TRBJ2-1, with TRBD2 matching over 13 bases. V shed 5 bases, J shed 0 bases, and the junction held 13 bases outside the gene matches. The germline V gene has CDR1 MNHNY and CDR2 SVGAGI (reference sequence). This CDR3 region has 20 residues. The CDR3 nucleotides read TGTGCCAGCAGTAAACTGACTAGCGGGAGGCTCCTGAGCTCCTACAATGAGCAGTTCTTC. It is translated as CASSKLTSGRLLSSYNEQFF.

V gene TRBV11-2 combines with J gene TRBJ2-3; D is uncertain. V lost 6 bases and J 7 bases, leaving 11 bases between the germline ends. The CDR3 is 12 amino acids. CDR1 is SGHAT and CDR2 is FQNNGV in the germline V gene. The chain's CDR3 is CASRSTVHTQYF. In nucleotides, the CDR3 is TGTGCCAGCAGATCGACTGTTCATACGCAGTATTTT. Using reference TRBV11-2 and TRBJ2-3 for the parts outside the CDR3, the full variable domain is EAGVAQSPRYKIIEKRQSVAFWCNPISGHATLYWYQQILGQGPKLLIQFQNNGVVDDSQLPKDRFSAERLKGVDSTLKIQPAKLEDSAVYLCASRSTVHTQYFGPGTRLTVL.

This rearrangement joins TRBV7-8 to TRBJ2-2, with D hard to call. Germline-derived CDR1 and CDR2 are SGHVS and FQNEAQ. V lost 5 bases and J 9 bases, leaving 22 bases between the germline ends. CDR3 length: 16 amino acids. The CDR3 DNA reads as TGTGCCAGCAGCGACGACTCGTGGCGTCTGACCAGGGAGCTGTTTTTT. Its translation is CASSDDSWRLTRELFF.

This clonotype has more than one count but fewer than ten. The CDR3 loop reads CASSLTFQASYEQYF. CDR3 nucleotide sequence: TGTGCCAGCAGTTTGACATTTCAAGCTTCCTACGAGCAGTACTTC. The V and J genes are TRBV28 and TRBJ2-7; no clear D gene. The CDR3 loop spans 15 amino acids. Trimming took off 3 bases at V and 1 base at J, with 13 bases between the two ends. CDR1 is MDHEN and CDR2 is SYDVKM in the germline V gene.

The chain links TRBV14 to TRBJ2-7; TRBD1 is a possible D gene (5 bases). This CDR3 comprises 13 residues. V was cut by 3 bases and J by 6 bases, with 12 bases left in between. Per germline, CDR1 SGHDN and CDR2 FVKESK. The CDR3 nucleotides are TGTGCCAGCAGCCAGGTCGACAGTTGCGAGCAGTACTTC. Translation: CASSQVDSCEQYF. Full variable domain (missing parts from reference TRBV14 and TRBJ2-7): EAGVTQFPSHSVIEKGQTVTLRCDPISGHDNLYWYRRVMGKEIKFLLHFVKESKQDESGMPNNRFLAERTGGTYSTLKVQPAELEDSGVYFCASSQVDSCEQYFGPGTRLTVT.

To note about this clonotype: A much more abundant neighbour one base away suggests this may be a read error. V usage is TRBV6-1 and J usage is TRBJ2-5; D might be TRBD1 or TRBD2, each matching 5 bases. The CDR3 extends over 13 amino acids. Per the germline V gene, CDR1 is MNHNS and CDR2 is SASEGT. CDR3 sequence reads: CASKGTPQETQCF. CDR3 DNA sequence: TGTGCCAGCAAGGGGACGCCGCAGGAGACCCAGTGCTTC.

In this sample, this clonotype turned up once. This sequence joins TRBV11-1 and TRBJ2-2; the D is unclear. V was clipped by 1 base and J by 6 bases, with 18 bases between them. Germline assignment: CDR1 SGHAT and CDR2 FQDESV (reference sequence). The CDR3 extends over 17 amino acids. The CDR3 region has the DNA TGTGCCAGCAGCTTAGAGGACCACCCGTCTAACGCCGGGGAGCTGTTTTTT. Translation: CASSLEDHPSNAGELFF.

Concerning this clonotype: The junction and the germline gene differ at one end; a read error may be behind it. The chain combines TRBV10-2 with TRBJ2-4; D possibly corresponds to TRBD1 (5 bases). The CDR3 length is 14 residues. Germline lookup yields CDR1 WSHSY and CDR2 SAAADI. The CDR3 is CASSESRGWNILYF. The CDR3 DNA reads as TGTGCCAGCAGTGAGTCAAGGGGATGGAACATTCTGTACTTC.

A few counts support this clonotype. The J gene is TRBJ2-7, the V gene TRBV11-2; D is uncertain. CDR1 is SGHAT, CDR2 FQNNGV, per germline. Trimming removed 2 bases at V and 3 bases at J, with 23 bases between. The CDR3 contains 18 residues. The CDR3: CASSLSTNSSLEFYEQYF. In DNA, the CDR3 is TGTGCCAGCAGCTTATCCACCAACAGCTCCCTCGAGTTCTACGAGCAGTACTTC.

The table lists this clonotype with a count of one. A much larger clonotype is one base distant, so this may be a read error. CDR3 DNA sequence: TGTGCCAGCAGGAAAATAGGGGCGGGAGGTTACAATGAGCAGTTCTTC. Protein sequence: CASRKIGAGGYNEQFF. The J gene is TRBJ2-1, the V gene TRBV6-1, with 8 positions matching TRBD2. Germline CDR1 is MNHNS and CDR2 is SASEGT. The length of the CDR3 is 16 residues. With 6 bases clipped from V and 4 bases from J, the junction kept 11 bases outside the gene matches.

This clonotype was detected many times. This may come from a read error, since a much larger clone is one base off. V usage is TRBV29-1 and J usage is TRBJ2-5; TRBD1 matches at 7 bases. Germline V lookup: CDR1 SQVTM, CDR2 ANQGSEA. V lost 4 bases, J lost 9 bases, and 2 bases stayed unmatched. CDR3 length: 10 residues. The CDR3 DNA sequence: TGCAGCGTTGGGCAGGGGGCCCAGTACTTC. It specifies CSVGQGAQYF.

In regard to this clonotype: The conserved final phenylalanine or tryptophan is absent from the CDR3, which likely points to a read error. The V call is TRBV11-3, the J call TRBJ2-1, with 9 bases that match TRBD2. The CDR3 spans 18 residues. J was trimmed by 3 bases and V by 1 base; bases with no gene match: 10. The V gene's germline CDR1 is SGHNT and CDR2 YENEEA. CDR3 nucleotide sequence: TGTGCCAGCAGCTTAGGTCTTGGCGGGAGGGCCGGCTACAATGAGCAGTTCATC. As protein: CASSLGLGGRAGYNEQFI.

This clonotype has only one observation. No conserved phenylalanine or tryptophan is present at the end of the CDR3, so a read error is the likely explanation. The DNA is omitted, as the CDR3 cannot be located on it reliably, and the CDR3 follows TCRdb's listing. The CDR3 loop reads CASTSQDRRSC. The gene calls are TRBV6-5 and TRBJ2-7; the DNA was not compared with TRBD1, the D call given in the table. The CDR3 is 11 amino acids in total, end residues counted. The germline CDR1 and CDR2 sequences are MNHEY and SVGAGI.

For this clonotype: This sequence may be a read error, since a much larger clone differs from it by one base. The conserved phenylalanine or tryptophan normally closing the CDR3 is absent here, so this likely arose from a read error. The V and J genes are TRBV29-1 and TRBJ1-2, with D maybe TRBD1 (5 bases). Trimming took 5 bases from V and 4 from J, leaving 11 bases between them. Germline CDR1 reads SQVTM; CDR2 reads ANQGSEA. This CDR3 contains 12 residues. This CDR3 is CSVHTGGYGYTS. The CDR3 region has the DNA TGCAGCGTTCATACCGGGGGCTATGGCTACACCTCC.

This CDR3 is CASSQERRVGETFTDTQYF. The CDR3 region has the DNA TGCGCCAGCAGCCAAGAACGTAGAGTGGGGGAGACCTTCACAGATACGCAGTATTTT. This chain links TRBV4-1 with TRBJ2-3; D might be TRBD1 or TRBD2, each matching 5 bases. The CDR3 has 19 amino acids. V gave up 0 bases and J gave up 2 bases, with 21 bases separating them. Germline CDR1 reads MGHRA; CDR2 reads YSYEKL.

A note on this clonotype: This may arise from a read error, as a much more abundant clone is one base away. V is TRBV4-1 and J is TRBJ1-1, with 9 bases fitting TRBD1. CDR1 and CDR2 (germline): MGHRA, YSYEKL. This CDR3 is 15 amino acids long. The CDR3 here is CANSQVGQGNTEAFF. CDR3 nucleotide sequence: TGCGCCAACAGCCAAGTGGGACAGGGAAACACTGAAGCTTTCTTT.

The chain recombines TRBV11-2 with TRBJ2-1, with TRBD1 as a possible D gene (5 bases). The germline V gene encodes CDR1 SGHAT and CDR2 FQNNGV. There are 13 residues in the CDR3. V lost 8 bases and J 3 bases, leaving 11 bases between the germline ends. DNA of the CDR3: TGTGCCAGCGAGTCAGGGTGCTACAATGAGCAGTTCTTC. Translated, it gives CASESGCYNEQFF.

This clonotype was seen many times. The genes are TRBV29-1 and TRBJ1-2, with D unresolved. Germline CDR1 is SQVTM and CDR2 is ANQGSEA. CDR3 length equals 13 residues. V lost 3 bases to trimming and J lost 6 bases, with 14 bases between them. The CDR3, as DNA: TGCAGCGTTGAGGTTGGGCGCCTGCATGGCTACACCTTC. This translates into CSVEVGRLHGYTF.

This clonotype was seen repeatedly, ten times or more. The chain is built from TRBV11-1 and TRBJ2-2; D is uncertain. CDR3 length equals 14 residues. Germline-derived CDR1 and CDR2 are SGHAT and FQDESV (reference sequence). V dropped 3 bases and J dropped 0 bases, with 5 bases sitting between them. This chain's CDR3 is CASSLAPNTGELFF. CDR3 in DNA: TGTGCCAGCAGCTTGGCTCCGAACACCGGGGAGCTGTTTTTT.

With respect to this clonotype: One base away lies a much larger clone, so this may be a sequencing read error. The rearrangement links TRBV6-7 to TRBJ1-2; a weak D match, TRBD1 (5 bases). TRBV6-7 is labeled an ORF, and its function is uncertain. The CDR3 is made up of 15 amino acids. V lost 1 base to trimming and J lost 10 bases, with 19 bases between them. Written as DNA, the CDR3 is TGTGCCAGCAGTTACTGGGAGGGGTCGGGCCATGACTACACCTTC. It encodes CASSYWEGSGHDYTF.

The chain couples TRBV6-5 to TRBJ1-2; no firm D call. Germline V gives CDR1 MNHEY, CDR2 SVGAGI. V shed 6 bases and J shed 4 bases, with 12 bases lying between them. The CDR3 runs 13 residues. CDR3 amino acids: CASSPTSTYGYTF. CDR3 nucleotide sequence: TGTGCCAGCAGCCCAACATCTACCTATGGCTACACCTTC.

This chain connects TRBV11-2 to TRBJ2-5, with 7 bases identical to TRBD2. Trimming took 5 bases from V and 5 from J; bases not matched to a gene: 14. CDR1 is SGHAT, CDR2 FQNNGV, per germline. This CDR3 contains 16 residues. CDR3 in amino acids: CASSNIWGGWGETQYF. As DNA, the CDR3 is TGTGCCAGCAGCAACATATGGGGAGGGTGGGGGGAGACCCAGTACTTC.

As for this clonotype: No conserved phenylalanine or tryptophan ends this CDR3, so it is likely a read error. V is TRBV11-2 and J is TRBJ2-2; D ambiguous. CDR1 is SGHAT and CDR2 is FQNNGV in the germline V gene. This CDR3 spans 15 amino acids. The CDR3 DNA is TGTGCCAGCAACTTAAAACAGTCTCACACCGGGGAGCTGTTTTAT. It yields the protein CASNLKQSHTGELFY.